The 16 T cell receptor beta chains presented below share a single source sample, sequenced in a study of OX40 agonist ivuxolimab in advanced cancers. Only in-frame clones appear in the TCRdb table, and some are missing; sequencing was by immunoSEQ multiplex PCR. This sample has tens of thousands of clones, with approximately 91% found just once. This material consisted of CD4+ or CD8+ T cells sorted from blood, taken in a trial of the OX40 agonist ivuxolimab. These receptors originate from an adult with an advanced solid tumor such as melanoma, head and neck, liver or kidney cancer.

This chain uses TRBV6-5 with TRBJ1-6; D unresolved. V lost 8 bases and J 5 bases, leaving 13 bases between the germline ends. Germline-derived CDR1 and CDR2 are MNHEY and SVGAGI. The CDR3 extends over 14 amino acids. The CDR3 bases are TGTGCCAGCGCGACGATCTGGGATAATTCACCCCTCCACTTT. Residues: CASATIWDNSPLHF.

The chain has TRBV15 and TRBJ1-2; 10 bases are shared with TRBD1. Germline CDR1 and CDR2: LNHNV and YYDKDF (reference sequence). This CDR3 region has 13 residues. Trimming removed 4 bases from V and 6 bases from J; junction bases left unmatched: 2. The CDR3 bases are TGTGCCACCAGCACGGGACAGGGGAATGGCTACACCTTC. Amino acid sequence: CATSTGQGNGYTF.

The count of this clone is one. The CDR3 DNA follows: TGCGCCAGCAGCTTGGCCGCGGGAGTAAGCTACGAGCAGTACTTC. This encodes CASSLAAGVSYEQYF. The chain employs TRBV5-1 and TRBJ2-7; 7 bases are shared with TRBD2. With 0 bases clipped from V and 3 bases from J, the junction kept 6 bases outside the gene matches. Germline CDR1 is SGHRS and CDR2 is YFSETQ. This CDR3 contains 15 residues.

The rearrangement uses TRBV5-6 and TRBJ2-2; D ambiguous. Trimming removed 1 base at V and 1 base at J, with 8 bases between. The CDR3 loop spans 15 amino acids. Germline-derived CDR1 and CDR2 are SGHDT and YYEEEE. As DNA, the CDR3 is TGTGCCAGCAGCTTGCTCACCAAGAACACCGGGGAGCTGTTTTTT. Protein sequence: CASSLLTKNTGELFF.

The CDR3 DNA reads as TGCAGTGCCGCGACTAGTTCTGAGCAGTTCTTC. As protein: CSAATSSEQFF. The chain joins TRBV20-1 to TRBJ2-1; D may be TRBD2 (6 bases). The CDR3 consists of 11 residues. Trimming took off 6 bases at V and 9 bases at J, with 12 bases between the two ends. Per germline, CDR1 DFQATT and CDR2 SNEGSKA (reference sequence).

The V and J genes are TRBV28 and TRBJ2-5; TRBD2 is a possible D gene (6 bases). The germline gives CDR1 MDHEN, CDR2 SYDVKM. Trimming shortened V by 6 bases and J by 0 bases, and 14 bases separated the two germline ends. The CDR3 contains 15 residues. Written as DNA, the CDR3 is TGTGCCAGCAGGTGGTTTAGCGGAAACCAAGAGACCCAGTACTTC. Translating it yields CASRWFSGNQETQYF.

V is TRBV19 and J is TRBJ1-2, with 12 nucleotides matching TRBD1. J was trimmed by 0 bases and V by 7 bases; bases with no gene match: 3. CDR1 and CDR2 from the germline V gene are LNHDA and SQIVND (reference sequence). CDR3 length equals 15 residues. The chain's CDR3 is CASTRDRGPNYGYTF. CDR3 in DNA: TGTGCCAGTACCCGGGACAGGGGGCCTAACTATGGCTACACCTTC.

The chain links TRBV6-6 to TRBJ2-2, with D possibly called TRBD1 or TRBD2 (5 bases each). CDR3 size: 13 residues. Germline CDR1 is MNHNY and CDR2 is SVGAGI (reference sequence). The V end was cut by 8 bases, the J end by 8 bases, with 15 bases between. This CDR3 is CASGDRNVGELFF. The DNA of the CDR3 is TGTGCCAGCGGGGACCGCAATGTGGGGGAGCTGTTTTTT.

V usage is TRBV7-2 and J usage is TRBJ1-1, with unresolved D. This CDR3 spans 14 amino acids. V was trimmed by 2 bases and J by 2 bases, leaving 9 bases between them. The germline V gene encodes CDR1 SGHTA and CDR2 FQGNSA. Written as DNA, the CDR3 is TGTGCCAGCAGCTTATCATCCTCAAACACTGAAGCTTTCTTT. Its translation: CASSLSSSNTEAFF.

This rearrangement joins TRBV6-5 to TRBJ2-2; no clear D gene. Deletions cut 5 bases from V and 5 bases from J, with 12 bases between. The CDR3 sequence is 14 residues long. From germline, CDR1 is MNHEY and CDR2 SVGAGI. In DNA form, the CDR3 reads TGTGCCAGCAGTCGCCTTACTGGTACCGGGGAGCTGTTTTTT. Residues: CASSRLTGTGELFF.

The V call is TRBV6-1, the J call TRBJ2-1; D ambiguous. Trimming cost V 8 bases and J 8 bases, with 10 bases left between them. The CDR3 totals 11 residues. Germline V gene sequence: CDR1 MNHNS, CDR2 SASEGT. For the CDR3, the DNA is TGTGCCAGCTCTCCCCTGGATGAGCAGTTCTTC. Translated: CASSPLDEQFF.

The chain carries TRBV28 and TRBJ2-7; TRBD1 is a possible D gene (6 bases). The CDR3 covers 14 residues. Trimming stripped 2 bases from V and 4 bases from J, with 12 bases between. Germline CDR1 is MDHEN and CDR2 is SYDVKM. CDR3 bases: TGTGCCAGCAGTTTACCACGGACAGTATACGAGCAGTACTTC. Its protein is CASSLPRTVYEQYF.

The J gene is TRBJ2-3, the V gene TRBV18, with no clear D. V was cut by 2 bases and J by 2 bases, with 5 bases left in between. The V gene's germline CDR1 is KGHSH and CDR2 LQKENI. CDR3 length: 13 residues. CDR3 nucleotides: TGTGCCAGCTCACCAGACAACACAGATACGCAGTATTTT. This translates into CASSPDNTDTQYF. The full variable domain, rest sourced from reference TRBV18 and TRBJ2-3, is NAGVMQNPRHLVRRRGQEARLRCSPMKGHSHVYWYRQLPEEGLKFMVYLQKENIIDESGMPKERFSAEFPKEGPSILRIQQVVRGDSAAYFCASSPDNTDTQYFGPGTRLTVL.

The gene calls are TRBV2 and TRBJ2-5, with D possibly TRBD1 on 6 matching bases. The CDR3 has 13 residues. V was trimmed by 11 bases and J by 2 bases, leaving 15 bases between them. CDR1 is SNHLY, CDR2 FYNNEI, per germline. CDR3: CAGGTSPQETQYF. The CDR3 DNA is TGTGCCGGTGGGACATCCCCTCAAGAGACCCAGTACTTC.

DNA of the CDR3: TGTGCCAGCAGTTCAGGCGGTGAAGTTCAGCCCCAGCATTTT. The encoded protein is CASSSGGEVQPQHF. This chain connects TRBV28 to TRBJ1-5, with no clear D. V was cut by 4 bases and J by 6 bases, with 13 bases left in between. Germline V lookup: CDR1 MDHEN, CDR2 SYDVKM. The length of the CDR3 is 14 residues.

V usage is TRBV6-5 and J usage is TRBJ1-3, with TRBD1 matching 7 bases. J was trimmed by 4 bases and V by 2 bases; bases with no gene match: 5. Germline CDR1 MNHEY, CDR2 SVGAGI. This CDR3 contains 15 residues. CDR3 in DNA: TGTGCCAGCAGTTACAACAGGGGAATGGGAAACACCATATATTTT. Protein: CASSYNRGMGNTIYF.